This T cell receptor beta chain was identified in a study of blood T cell repertoires in COVID-19. Study summary: Recovered Cohort 3 donors showed two negative PCRs, clearance, or symptom resolution. Researchers got acute and convalescent COVID-19 samples from the United States, Italy and Spain. T cells, B-cell-depleted T cells, or PBMCs supplied cDNA or gDNA.

CDR1 and CDR2 from the germline V gene are MDHEN and SYDVKM. This CDR3 has 15 amino acids. V lost 3 bases, J lost 8 bases, and 9 bases stayed unmatched. Produced via immunoSEQ multiplex PCR; TCRdb's table is partial and in-frame only. Of some 330,000 clones listed, around 87% were seen once; the top ten hold about 1.9%. In this sample, this clone turned up once. The TCR comes from a man between 35 and 55 years old in a cohort exposed to, infected with or recovered from COVID-19 (not recorded which). Sequenced: PBMCs or T cells enriched from blood (not recorded which). The genes are TRBV28 and TRBJ1-4, with 7 bases matching TRBD1. CDR3 sequence (DNA): TGTGCCAGCAGTTTGCGAAGACAGGGAAGGGAAAAACTGTTTTTT. This translates into CASSLRRQGREKLFF.